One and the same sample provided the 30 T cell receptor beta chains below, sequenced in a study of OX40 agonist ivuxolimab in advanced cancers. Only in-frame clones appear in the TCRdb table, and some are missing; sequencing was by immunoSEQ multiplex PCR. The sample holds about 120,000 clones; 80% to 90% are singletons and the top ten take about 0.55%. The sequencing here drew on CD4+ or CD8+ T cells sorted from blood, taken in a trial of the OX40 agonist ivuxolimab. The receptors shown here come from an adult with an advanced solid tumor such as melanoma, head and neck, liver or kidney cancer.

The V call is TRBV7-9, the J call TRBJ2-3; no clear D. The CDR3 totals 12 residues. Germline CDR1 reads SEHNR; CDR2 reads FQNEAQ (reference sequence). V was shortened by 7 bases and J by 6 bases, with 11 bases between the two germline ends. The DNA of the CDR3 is TGTGCCAGCACCCAATCGGGTGATACGCAGTATTTT. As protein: CASTQSGDTQYF. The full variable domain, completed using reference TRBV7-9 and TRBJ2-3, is DTGVSQNPRHKITKRGQNVTFRCDPISEHNRLYWYRQTLGQGPEFLTYFQNEAQLEKSRLLSDRFSAERPKGSFSTLEIQRTEQGDSAMYLCASTQSGDTQYFGPGTRLTVL.

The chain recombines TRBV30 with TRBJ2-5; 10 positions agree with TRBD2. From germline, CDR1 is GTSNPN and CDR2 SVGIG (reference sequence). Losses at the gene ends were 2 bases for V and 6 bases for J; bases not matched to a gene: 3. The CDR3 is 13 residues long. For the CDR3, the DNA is TGTGCCTGGAGTTCTAGCGGGGGAAAGACCCAGTACTTC. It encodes CAWSSSGGKTQYF.

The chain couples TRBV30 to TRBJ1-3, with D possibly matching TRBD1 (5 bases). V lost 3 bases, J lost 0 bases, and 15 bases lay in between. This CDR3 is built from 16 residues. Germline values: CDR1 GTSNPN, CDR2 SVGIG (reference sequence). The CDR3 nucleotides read TGTGCCTGGAGCGGACGGGGACGCGGCTCTGGAAACACCATATATTTT. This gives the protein CAWSGRGRGSGNTIYF.

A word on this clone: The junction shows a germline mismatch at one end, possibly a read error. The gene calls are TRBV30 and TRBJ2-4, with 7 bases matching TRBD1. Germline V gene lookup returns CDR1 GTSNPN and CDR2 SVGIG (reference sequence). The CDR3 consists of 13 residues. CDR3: CAWNGQAINIQYF. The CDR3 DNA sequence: TGTGCCTGGAACGGACAGGCCATAAACATTCAGTACTTC. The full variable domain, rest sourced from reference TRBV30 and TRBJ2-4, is SQTIHQWPATLVQPVGSPLSLECTVEGTSNPNLYWYRQAAGRGLQLLFYSVGIGQISSEVPQNLSASRPQDRQFILSSKKLLLSDSGFYLCAWNGQAINIQYFGAGTRLSVL.

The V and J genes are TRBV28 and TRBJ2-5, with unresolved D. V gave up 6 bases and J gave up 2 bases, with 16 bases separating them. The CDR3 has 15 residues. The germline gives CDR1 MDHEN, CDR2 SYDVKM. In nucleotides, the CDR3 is TGTGCCAGCAGCTCTGGTTCTGCATCACAAGAGACCCAGTACTTC. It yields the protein CASSSGSASQETQYF.

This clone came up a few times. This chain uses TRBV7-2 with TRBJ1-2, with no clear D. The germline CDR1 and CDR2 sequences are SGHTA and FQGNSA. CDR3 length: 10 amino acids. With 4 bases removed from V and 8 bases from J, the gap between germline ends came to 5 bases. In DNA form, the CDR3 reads TGTGCCAGCAGCTCTTGGGGCTACACCTTC. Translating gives CASSSWGYTF.

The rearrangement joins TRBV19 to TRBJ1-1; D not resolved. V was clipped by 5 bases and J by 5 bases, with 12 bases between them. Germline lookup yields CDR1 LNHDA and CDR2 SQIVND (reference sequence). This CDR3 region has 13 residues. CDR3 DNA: TGTGCCAGTAGTCTCACCACGCGGACTGAAGCTTTCTTT. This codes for CASSLTTRTEAFF.

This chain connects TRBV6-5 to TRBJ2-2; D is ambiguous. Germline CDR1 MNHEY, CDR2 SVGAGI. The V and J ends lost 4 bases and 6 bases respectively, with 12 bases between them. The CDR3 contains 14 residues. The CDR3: CASSSMIAPGELFF. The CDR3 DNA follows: TGTGCCAGCAGTTCCATGATTGCTCCCGGGGAGCTGTTTTTT.

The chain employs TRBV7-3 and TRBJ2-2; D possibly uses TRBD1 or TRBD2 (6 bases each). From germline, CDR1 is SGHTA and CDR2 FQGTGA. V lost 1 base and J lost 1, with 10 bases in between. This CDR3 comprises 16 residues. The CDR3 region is CASSLIGGLNTGELFF. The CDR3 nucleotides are TGTGCCAGCAGCTTAATCGGGGGCTTGAACACCGGGGAGCTGTTTTTT.

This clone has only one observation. The CDR3 protein is CSVEPGTAYGYTF. The CDR3 DNA sequence: TGCAGCGTTGAACCCGGGACAGCGTATGGCTACACCTTC. This chain uses TRBV29-1 with TRBJ1-2, with 7 bases lining up with TRBD1. The junction had 5 bases not matched to a gene; V was cut back by 2 bases and J by 5 bases. This CDR3 spans 13 amino acids. Per the germline V gene, CDR1 is SQVTM and CDR2 is ANQGSEA.

The CDR3 sequence: CAVGTSIYEQYF. CDR3 nucleotide sequence: TGTGCCGTAGGAACCTCGATCTACGAGCAGTACTTC. The rearrangement uses TRBV30 and TRBJ2-7; D is unresolved. Trimming removed 8 bases at V and 3 bases at J, with 14 bases between. The CDR3 sequence is 12 residues long. Germline-derived CDR1 and CDR2 are GTSNPN and SVGIG (reference sequence).

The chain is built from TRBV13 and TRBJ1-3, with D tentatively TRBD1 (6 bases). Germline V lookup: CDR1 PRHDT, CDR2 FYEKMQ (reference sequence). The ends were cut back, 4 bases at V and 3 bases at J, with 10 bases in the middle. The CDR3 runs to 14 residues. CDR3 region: CASSSDSFGNTIYF. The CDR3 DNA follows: TGTGCCAGCAGCTCGGACAGCTTTGGAAACACCATATATTTT.

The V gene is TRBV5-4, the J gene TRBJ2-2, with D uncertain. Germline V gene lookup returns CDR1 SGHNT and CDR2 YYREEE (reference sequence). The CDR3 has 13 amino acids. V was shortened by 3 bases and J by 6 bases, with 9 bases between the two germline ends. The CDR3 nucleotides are TGTGCCAGCAGCTATTCGCGTTCCGGGGAGCTGTTTTTT. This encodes CASSYSRSGELFF.

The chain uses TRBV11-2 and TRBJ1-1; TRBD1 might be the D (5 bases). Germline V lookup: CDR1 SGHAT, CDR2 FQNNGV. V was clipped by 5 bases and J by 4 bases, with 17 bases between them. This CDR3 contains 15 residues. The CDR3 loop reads CASSPGWLAFTEAFF. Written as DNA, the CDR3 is TGTGCCAGCAGCCCAGGGTGGCTGGCCTTCACTGAAGCTTTCTTT.

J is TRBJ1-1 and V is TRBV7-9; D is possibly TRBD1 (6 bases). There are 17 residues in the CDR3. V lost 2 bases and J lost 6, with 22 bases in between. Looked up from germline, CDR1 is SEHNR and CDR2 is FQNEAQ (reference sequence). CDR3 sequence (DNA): TGTGCCAGCAGCTTATCCGGGGGCGGGGTAAAATTCTCTGAAGCTTTCTTT. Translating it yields CASSLSGGGVKFSEAFF.

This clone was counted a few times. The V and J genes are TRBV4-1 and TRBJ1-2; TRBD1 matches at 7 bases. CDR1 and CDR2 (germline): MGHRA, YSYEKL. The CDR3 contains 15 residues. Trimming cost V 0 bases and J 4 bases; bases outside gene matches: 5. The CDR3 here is CASSQDRTGRYGYTF. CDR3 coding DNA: TGCGCCAGCAGCCAAGATCGGACAGGCCGCTATGGCTACACCTTC.

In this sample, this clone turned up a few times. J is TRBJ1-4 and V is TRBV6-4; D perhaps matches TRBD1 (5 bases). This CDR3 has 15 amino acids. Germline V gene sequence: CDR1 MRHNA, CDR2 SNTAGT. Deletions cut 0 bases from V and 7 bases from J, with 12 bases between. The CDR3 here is CASSDSTGPGEKLFF. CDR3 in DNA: TGTGCCAGCAGTGACTCCACAGGCCCGGGTGAAAAACTGTTTTTT.

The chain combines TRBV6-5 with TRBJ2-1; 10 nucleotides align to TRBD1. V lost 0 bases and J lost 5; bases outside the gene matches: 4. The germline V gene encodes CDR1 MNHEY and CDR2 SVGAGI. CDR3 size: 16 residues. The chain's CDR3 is CASSYSRQGAHNEQFF. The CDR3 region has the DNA TGTGCCAGCAGTTACTCAAGACAGGGGGCACACAATGAGCAGTTCTTC.

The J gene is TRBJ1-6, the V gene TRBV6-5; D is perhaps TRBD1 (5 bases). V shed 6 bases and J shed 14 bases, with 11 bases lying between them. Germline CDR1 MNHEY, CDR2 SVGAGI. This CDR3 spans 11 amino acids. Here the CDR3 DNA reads TGTGCCAGCAGAACCAGACAGTCCCTCCACTTT. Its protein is CASRTRQSLHF.

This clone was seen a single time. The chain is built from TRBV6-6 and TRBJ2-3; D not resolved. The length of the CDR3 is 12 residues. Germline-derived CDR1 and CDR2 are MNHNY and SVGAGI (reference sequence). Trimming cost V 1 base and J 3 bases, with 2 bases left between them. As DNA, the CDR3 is TGTGCCAGCAGTTACTTTACAGATACGCAGTATTTT. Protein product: CASSYFTDTQYF.

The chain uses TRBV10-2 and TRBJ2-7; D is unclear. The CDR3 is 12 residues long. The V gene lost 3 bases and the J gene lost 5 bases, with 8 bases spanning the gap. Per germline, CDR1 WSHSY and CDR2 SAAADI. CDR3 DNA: TGCGCCAGCAGTGAACCGGTCAACGAGCAGTACTTC. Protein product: CASSEPVNEQYF.

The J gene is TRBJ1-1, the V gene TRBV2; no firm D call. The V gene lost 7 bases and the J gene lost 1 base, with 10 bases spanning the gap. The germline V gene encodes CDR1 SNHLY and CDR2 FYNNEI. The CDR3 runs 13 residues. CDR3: CASKVVRNTEAFF. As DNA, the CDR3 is TGTGCCAGCAAGGTCGTCCGGAACACTGAAGCTTTCTTT.

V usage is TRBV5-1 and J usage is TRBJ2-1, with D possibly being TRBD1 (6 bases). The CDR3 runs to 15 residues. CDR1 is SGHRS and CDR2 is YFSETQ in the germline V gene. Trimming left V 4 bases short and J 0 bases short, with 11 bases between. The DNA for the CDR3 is TGCGCCAGCAGCAGTCAGGGGAGCTCCTACAATGAGCAGTTCTTC. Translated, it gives CASSSQGSSYNEQFF. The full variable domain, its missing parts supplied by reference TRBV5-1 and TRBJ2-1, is KAGVTQTPRYLIKTRGQQVTLSCSPISGHRSVSWYQQTPGQGLQFLFEYFSETQRNKGNFPGRFSGRQFSNSRSEMNVSTLELGDSALYLCASSSQGSSYNEQFFGPGTRLTVL.

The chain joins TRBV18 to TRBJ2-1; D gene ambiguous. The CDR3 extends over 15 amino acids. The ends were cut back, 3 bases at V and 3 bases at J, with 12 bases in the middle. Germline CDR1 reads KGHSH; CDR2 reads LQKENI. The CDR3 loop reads CASSPRTDFYNEQFF. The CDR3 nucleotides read TGTGCCAGCTCACCCCGGACGGATTTCTACAATGAGCAGTTCTTC. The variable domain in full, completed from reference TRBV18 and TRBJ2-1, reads NAGVMQNPRHLVRRRGQEARLRCSPMKGHSHVYWYRQLPEEGLKFMVYLQKENIIDESGMPKERFSAEFPKEGPSILRIQQVVRGDSAAYFCASSPRTDFYNEQFFGPGTRLTVL.

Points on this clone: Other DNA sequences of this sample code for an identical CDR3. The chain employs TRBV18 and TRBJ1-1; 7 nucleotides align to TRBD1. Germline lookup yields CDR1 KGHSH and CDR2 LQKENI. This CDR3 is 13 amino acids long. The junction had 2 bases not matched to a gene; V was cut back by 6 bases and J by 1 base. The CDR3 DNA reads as TGTGCCAGCTCGCAGGGGGGGAACACTGAAGCTTTCTTT. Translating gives CASSQGGNTEAFF.

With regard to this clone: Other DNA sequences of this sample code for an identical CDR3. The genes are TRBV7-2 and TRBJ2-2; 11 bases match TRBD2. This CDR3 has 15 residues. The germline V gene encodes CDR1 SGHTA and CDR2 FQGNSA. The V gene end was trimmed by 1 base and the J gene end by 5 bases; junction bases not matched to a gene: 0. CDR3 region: CASSLGLAGTGELFF. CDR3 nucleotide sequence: TGTGCCAGCAGCTTAGGACTAGCGGGGACCGGGGAGCTGTTTTTT.

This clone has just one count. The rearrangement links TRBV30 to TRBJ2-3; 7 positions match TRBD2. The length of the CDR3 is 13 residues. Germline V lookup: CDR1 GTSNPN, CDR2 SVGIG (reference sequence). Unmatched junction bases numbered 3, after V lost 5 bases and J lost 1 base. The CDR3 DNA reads TGTGCCTGGGGCGGGGGAGGCACAGATACGCAGTATTTT. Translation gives CAWGGGGTDTQYF.

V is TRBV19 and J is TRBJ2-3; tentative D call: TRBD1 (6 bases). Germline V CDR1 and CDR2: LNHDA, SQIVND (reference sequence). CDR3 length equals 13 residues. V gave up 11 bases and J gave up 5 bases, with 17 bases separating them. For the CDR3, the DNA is TGTGCCGCAAAAAGCAGGGGCAGAGATACGCAGTATTTT. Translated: CAAKSRGRDTQYF.

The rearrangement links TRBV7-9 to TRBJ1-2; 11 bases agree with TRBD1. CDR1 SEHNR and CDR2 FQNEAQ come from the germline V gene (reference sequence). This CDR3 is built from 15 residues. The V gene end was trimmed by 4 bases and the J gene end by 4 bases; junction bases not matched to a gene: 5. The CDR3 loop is CASSSGQGGTYGYTF. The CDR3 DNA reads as TGTGCCAGCAGCTCGGGACAGGGGGGCACCTATGGCTACACCTTC.

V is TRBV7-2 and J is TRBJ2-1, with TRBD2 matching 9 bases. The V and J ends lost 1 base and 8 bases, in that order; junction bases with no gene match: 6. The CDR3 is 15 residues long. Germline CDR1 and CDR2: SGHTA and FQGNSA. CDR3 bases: TGTGCCAGCAGCTTAGGCGGGGGGGCCTGGGATGAGCAGTTCTTC. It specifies CASSLGGGAWDEQFF.